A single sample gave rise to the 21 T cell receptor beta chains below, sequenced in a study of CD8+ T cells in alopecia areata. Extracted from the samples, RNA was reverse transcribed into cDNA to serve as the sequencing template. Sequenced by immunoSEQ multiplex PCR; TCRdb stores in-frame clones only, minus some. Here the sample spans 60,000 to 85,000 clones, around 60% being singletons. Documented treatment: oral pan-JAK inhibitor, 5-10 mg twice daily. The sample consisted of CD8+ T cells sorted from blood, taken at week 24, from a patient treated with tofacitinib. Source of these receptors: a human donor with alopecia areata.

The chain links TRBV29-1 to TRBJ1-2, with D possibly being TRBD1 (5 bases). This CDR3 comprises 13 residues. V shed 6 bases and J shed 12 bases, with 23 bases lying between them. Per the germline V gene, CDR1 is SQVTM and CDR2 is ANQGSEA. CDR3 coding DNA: TGCAGCGTGACAGTTCCAGGGTCCGTTCGCAACACCTTC. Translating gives CSVTVPGSVRNTF.

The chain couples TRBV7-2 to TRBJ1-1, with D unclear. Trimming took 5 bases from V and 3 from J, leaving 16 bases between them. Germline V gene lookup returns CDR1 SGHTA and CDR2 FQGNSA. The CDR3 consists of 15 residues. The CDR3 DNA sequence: TGTGCCAGCAGCCCCTGGGGAGGAAAGGACACTGAAGCTTTCTTT. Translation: CASSPWGGKDTEAFF.

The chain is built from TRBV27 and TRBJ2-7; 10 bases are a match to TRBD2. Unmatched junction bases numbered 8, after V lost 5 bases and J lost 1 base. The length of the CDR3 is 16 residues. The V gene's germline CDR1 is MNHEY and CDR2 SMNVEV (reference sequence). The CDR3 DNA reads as TGTGCCAGCAGTCAAATAGCGGGAGGCAGTTCCTACGAGCAGTACTTC. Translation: CASSQIAGGSSYEQYF.

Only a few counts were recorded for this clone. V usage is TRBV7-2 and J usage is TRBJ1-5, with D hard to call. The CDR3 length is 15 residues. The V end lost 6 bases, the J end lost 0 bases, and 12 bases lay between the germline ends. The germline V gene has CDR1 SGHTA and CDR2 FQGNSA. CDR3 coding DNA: TGTGCCAGCAGGAGGACCGCGTATAGCAATCAGCCCCAGCATTTT. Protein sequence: CASRRTAYSNQPQHF.

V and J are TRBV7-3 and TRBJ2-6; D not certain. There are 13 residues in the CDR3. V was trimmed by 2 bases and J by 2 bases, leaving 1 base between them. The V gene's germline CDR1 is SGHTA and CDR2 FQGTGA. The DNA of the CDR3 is TGTGCCAGCAGCTTACCTGGGGCCAACGTCCTGACTTTC. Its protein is CASSLPGANVLTF. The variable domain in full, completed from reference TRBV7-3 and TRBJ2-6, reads GAGVSQTPSNKVTEKGKYVELRCDPISGHTALYWYRQSLGQGPEFLIYFQGTGAADDSGLPNDRFFAVRPEGSVSTLKIQRTERGDSAVYLCASSLPGANVLTFGAGSRLTVL.

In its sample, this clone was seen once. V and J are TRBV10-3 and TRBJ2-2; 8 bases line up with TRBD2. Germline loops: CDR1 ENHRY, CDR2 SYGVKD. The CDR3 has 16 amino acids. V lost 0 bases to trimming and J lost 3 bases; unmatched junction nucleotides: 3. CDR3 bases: TGTGCCATCAGTGAGTCCCTAGCGGGCCACACCGGGGAGCTGTTTTTT. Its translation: CAISESLAGHTGELFF.

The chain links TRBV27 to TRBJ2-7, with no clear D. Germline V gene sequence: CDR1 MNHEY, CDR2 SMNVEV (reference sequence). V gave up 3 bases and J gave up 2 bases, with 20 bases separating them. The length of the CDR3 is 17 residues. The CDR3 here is CASSFGSGPDATYEQYF. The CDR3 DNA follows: TGTGCCAGCAGTTTCGGCTCCGGACCGGACGCAACCTACGAGCAGTACTTC.

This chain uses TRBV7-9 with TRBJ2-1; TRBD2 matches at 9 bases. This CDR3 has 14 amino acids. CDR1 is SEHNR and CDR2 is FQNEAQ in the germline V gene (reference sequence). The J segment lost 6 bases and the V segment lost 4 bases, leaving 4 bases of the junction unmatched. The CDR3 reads CASSYLAGLNEQFF. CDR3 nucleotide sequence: TGTGCCAGCAGCTATCTAGCGGGACTCAATGAGCAGTTCTTC. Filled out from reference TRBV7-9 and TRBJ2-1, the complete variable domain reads DTGVSQNPRHKITKRGQNVTFRCDPISEHNRLYWYRQTLGQGPEFLTYFQNEAQLEKSRLLSDRFSAERPKGSFSTLEIQRTEQGDSAMYLCASSYLAGLNEQFFGPGTRLTVL.

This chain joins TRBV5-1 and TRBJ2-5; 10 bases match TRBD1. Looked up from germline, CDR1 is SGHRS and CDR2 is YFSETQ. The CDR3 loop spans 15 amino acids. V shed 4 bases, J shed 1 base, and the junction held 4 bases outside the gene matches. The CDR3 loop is CASSETGGFQETQYF. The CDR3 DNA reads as TGCGCCAGCAGCGAGACAGGGGGCTTCCAAGAGACCCAGTACTTC.

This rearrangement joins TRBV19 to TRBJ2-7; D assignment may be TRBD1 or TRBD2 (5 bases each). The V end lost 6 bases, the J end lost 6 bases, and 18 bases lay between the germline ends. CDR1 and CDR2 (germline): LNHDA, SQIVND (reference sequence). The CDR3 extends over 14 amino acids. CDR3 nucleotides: TGTGCCAGTAGAGTAGGGGAGACAGCGTTCGAGCAGTACTTC. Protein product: CASRVGETAFEQYF.

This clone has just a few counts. This CDR3 reads CASSGGLNTGDTQYF. The DNA for the CDR3 is TGTGCCAGCAGCGGGGGACTAAATACTGGAGATACGCAGTATTTT. This sequence joins TRBV11-2 and TRBJ2-3, with 7 positions matching TRBD2. J lost 5 bases, V lost 5 bases, and 10 bases had no gene match. This CDR3 has 15 residues. Per germline, CDR1 SGHAT and CDR2 FQNNGV.

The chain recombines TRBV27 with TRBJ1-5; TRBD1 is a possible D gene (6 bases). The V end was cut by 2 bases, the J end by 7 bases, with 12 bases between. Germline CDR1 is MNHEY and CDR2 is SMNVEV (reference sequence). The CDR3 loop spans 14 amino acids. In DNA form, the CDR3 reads TGTGCCAGCAGTTTAAAGGGGGGTTGGCAGCCCCAGCATTTT. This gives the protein CASSLKGGWQPQHF.

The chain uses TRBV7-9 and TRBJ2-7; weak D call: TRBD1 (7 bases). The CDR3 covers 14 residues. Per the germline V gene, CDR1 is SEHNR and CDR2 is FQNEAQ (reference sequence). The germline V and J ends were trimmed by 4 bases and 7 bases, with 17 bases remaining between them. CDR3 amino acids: CASSYKGGAGEQYF. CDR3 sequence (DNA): TGTGCCAGCAGCTACAAAGGGGGCGCGGGGGAGCAGTACTTC.

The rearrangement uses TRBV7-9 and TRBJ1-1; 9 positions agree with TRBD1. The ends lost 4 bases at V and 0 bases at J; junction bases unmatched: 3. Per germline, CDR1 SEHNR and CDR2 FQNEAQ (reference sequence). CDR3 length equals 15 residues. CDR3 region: CASSSRDRVNTEAFF. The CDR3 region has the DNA TGTGCCAGCAGCTCCCGGGACAGGGTGAACACTGAAGCTTTCTTT.

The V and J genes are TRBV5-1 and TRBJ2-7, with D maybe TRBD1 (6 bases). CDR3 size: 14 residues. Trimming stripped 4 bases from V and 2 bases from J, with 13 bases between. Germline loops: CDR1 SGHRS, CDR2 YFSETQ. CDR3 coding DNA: TGCGCCAGCAGCCTTCCGGACAGTCCCTACGAGCAGTACTTC. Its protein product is CASSLPDSPYEQYF.

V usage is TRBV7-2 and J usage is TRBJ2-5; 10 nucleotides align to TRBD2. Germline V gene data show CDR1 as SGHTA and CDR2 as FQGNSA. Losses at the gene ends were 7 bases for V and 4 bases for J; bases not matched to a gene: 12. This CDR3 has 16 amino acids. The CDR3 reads CASIRERAGGRETQYF. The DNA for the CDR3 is TGTGCCAGCATACGGGAGAGAGCGGGGGGGCGAGAGACCCAGTACTTC.

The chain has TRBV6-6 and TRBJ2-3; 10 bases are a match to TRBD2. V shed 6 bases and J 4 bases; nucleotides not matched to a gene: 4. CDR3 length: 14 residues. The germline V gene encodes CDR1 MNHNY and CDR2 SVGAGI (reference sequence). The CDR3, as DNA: TGTGCCAGCAGCGGGACTAGCGATCCAGATACGCAGTATTTT. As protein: CASSGTSDPDTQYF.

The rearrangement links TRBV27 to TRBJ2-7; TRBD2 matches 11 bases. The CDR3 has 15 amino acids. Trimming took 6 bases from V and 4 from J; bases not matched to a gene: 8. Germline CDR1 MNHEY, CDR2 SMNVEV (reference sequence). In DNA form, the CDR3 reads TGTGCCAGCAGCTATAGCGGGGGGGCCGGGTACGAGCAGTACTTC. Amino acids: CASSYSGGAGYEQYF.

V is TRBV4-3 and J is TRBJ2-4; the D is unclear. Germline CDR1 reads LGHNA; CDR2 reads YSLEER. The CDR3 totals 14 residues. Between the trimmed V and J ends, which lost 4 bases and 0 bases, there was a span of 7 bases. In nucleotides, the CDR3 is TGCGCCAGCAGCCCGAATCTAGCCAAAAACATTCAGTACTTC. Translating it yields CASSPNLAKNIQYF.

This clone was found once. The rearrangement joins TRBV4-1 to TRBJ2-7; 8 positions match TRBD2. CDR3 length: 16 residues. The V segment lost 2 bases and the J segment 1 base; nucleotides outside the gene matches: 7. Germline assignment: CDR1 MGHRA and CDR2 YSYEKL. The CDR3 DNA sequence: TGCGCCAGCAGCCAAAGTGGACTAGCCTCGTCCTACGAGCAGTACTTC. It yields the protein CASSQSGLASSYEQYF.

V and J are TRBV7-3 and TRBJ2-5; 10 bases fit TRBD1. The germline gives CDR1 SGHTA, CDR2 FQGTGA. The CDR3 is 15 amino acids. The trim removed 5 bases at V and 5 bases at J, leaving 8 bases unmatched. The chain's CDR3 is CASSQRQGAMETQYF. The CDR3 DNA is TGTGCCAGCAGCCAAAGACAGGGGGCCATGGAGACCCAGTACTTC.